One and the same sample provided the 16 T cell receptor beta chains below, sequenced in a study of a mutant IDH1 vaccine in newly diagnosed glioma. This sample's time point: week 5, during vaccination. Doses of 300 ug of mutant IDH1 20-mer peptide were given with topical imiquimod. Their target antigens are unknown. Method: immunoSEQ multiplex PCR; TCRdb's copy keeps in-frame clones and lacks some. In the table there are roughly 40,000 clones, roughly nine tenths of which are singletons. Sequencing used PBMCs, obtained from a glioma patient whose treatment included an IDH1 peptide vaccine. Receptors were obtained from a man aged 45-65 years with glioma.

V and J are TRBV2 and TRBJ1-2; the D is unclear. The CDR3 is made up of 14 amino acids. Germline V lookup: CDR1 SNHLY, CDR2 FYNNEI. The V end was cut by 5 bases, the J end by 1 base, with 11 bases between. The CDR3 DNA is TGTGCCAGCAGTCCTAGGGTTCTTAACTATGGCTACACCTTC. The encoded protein is CASSPRVLNYGYTF.

The rearrangement links TRBV12-5 to TRBJ1-1; D not certain. Per germline, CDR1 LGHNT and CDR2 FRNRAP. Trimming removed 4 bases at V and 3 bases at J, with 15 bases between. This CDR3 has 15 amino acids. CDR3 loop: CASGSNAGSDTEAFF. Here the CDR3 DNA reads TGTGCTAGTGGTTCGAATGCGGGGTCGGACACTGAAGCTTTCTTT.

V and J are TRBV7-4 and TRBJ2-5; 10 bases map to TRBD2. The J call is uncertain, as TRBJ2-7 better fits the DNA end. Looked up from germline, CDR1 is SGHVT and CDR2 is SQSDAQ. The CDR3 runs to 18 residues. CDR3 protein: CASSLEVLVERGGPEQYF. The CDR3 DNA sequence: TGTGCCAGCAGCTTAGAAGTTTTGGTAGAGCGGGGGGGCCCCGAGCAGTACTTC.

This chain joins TRBV6-4 and TRBJ2-2; D is ambiguous. The CDR3 runs to 16 residues. Trimming cost V 0 bases and J 4 bases, with 12 bases left between them. The germline V gene encodes CDR1 MRHNA and CDR2 SNTAGT. CDR3 amino acids: CASSDSAGGPTGELFF. The CDR3 DNA is TGTGCCAGCAGTGACTCGGCCGGCGGCCCCACCGGGGAGCTGTTTTTT.

The rearrangement links TRBV4-3 to TRBJ2-7, with D possibly matching TRBD2 (5 bases). Germline values: CDR1 LGHNA, CDR2 YSLEER. The CDR3 runs to 15 residues. Trimming removed 1 base from V and 4 bases from J, with 14 bases in between. The DNA of the CDR3 is TGCGCCAGCAGCCAAGGGGAGTTGACGCCGTACGAGCAGTACTTC. Residues: CASSQGELTPYEQYF.

CDR3 residues: CATRGGSLDTQYF. CDR3 coding DNA: TGTGCCACCAGGGGGGGTTCGTTAGATACGCAGTATTTT. This chain links TRBV2 with TRBJ2-3; D is possibly TRBD1 or TRBD2 (7 bases each). Germline assignment: CDR1 SNHLY and CDR2 FYNNEI. The CDR3 totals 13 residues. V lost 10 bases and J 5 bases, leaving 16 bases between the germline ends.

This chain joins TRBV9 and TRBJ2-5; 12 bases align to TRBD1. After removal of 0 bases from V and 4 bases from J, the junction contained 7 bases not matched to a gene. The germline gives CDR1 SGDLS, CDR2 YYNGEE. The CDR3 runs 17 residues. The CDR3 sequence is CASSVVPTGQGAETQYF. CDR3 in DNA: TGTGCCAGCAGCGTAGTTCCTACGGGACAGGGGGCAGAGACCCAGTACTTC.

This chain uses TRBV7-2 with TRBJ2-7; 7 nucleotides match TRBD1. Trimming cost V 3 bases and J 0 bases; bases outside gene matches: 8. The CDR3 has 16 amino acids. Germline assignment: CDR1 SGHTA and CDR2 FQGNSA. CDR3 sequence: CASSFLRGTASYEQYF. The CDR3 nucleotides read TGTGCCAGCAGCTTCTTACGAGGGACAGCCTCCTACGAGCAGTACTTC.

The CDR3 reads CASSGPGVSEQFF. CDR3 sequence (DNA): TGTGCCAGCAGTGGACCCGGGGTCAGTGAGCAGTTCTTC. The chain couples TRBV6-6 to TRBJ2-1, with D perhaps TRBD2 (5 bases). Germline values: CDR1 MNHNY, CDR2 SVGAGI (reference sequence). The length of the CDR3 is 13 residues. V was trimmed by 5 bases and J by 9 bases, leaving 14 bases between them.

This clone was recorded once. The chain employs TRBV6-4 and TRBJ1-1, with D uncertain. Germline V gene lookup returns CDR1 MRHNA and CDR2 SNTAGT. Deletions cut 8 bases from V and 10 bases from J, with 17 bases between. The length of the CDR3 is 12 residues. Here the CDR3 DNA reads TGTGCCAGCGCCTTTAACGAAGGAGCAGCTTTCTTT. As protein: CASAFNEGAAFF.

J is TRBJ1-5 and V is TRBV6-5; D might be TRBD1 (5 bases). The CDR3 is 13 residues long. V was trimmed by 6 bases and J by 4 bases, leaving 10 bases between them. CDR1 is MNHEY and CDR2 is SVGAGI in the germline V gene. The CDR3 DNA reads as TGTGCCAGCAGACAGGCCGGAAATCAGCCCCAGCATTTT. Amino acids: CASRQAGNQPQHF.

The chain carries TRBV19 and TRBJ2-1, with 10 bases identical to TRBD1. Germline V gives CDR1 LNHDA, CDR2 SQIVND (reference sequence). The CDR3 has 15 residues. The J segment lost 10 bases and the V segment lost 5 bases, leaving 11 bases of the junction unmatched. CDR3 nucleotides: TGTGCCAGTAGTTCAGACAGGGGGCTTTCCCTCGAGCAGTTCTTC. This codes for CASSSDRGLSLEQFF.

The chain carries TRBV5-5 and TRBJ1-4; 7 positions agree with TRBD1. The CDR3 is 14 amino acids. V lost 3 bases and J lost 3; bases outside the gene matches: 2. Germline loops: CDR1 SGHKS, CDR2 YYEKEE (reference sequence). The CDR3 spells CASSSGTANEKLFF. DNA for the CDR3: TGTGCCAGCAGCTCTGGGACAGCTAATGAAAAACTGTTTTTT.

V and J are TRBV5-4 and TRBJ2-2, with 10 bases that match TRBD2. Germline V gene data show CDR1 as SGHNT and CDR2 as YYREEE (reference sequence). The CDR3 is 16 amino acids. J was trimmed by 7 bases and V by 4 bases; bases with no gene match: 10. In DNA form, the CDR3 reads TGTGCCAGCAGCACCAGCGGGGGGGCCTTGGGCGGGGAGCTGTTTTTT. It codes for CASSTSGGALGGELFF.

This rearrangement joins TRBV4-3 to TRBJ2-5, with no clear D. This CDR3 is 14 amino acids long. Germline CDR1 and CDR2: LGHNA and YSLEER. V shed 1 base and J shed 5 bases, with 11 bases lying between them. The CDR3 is CASSQVLGRETQYF. In DNA form, the CDR3 reads TGCGCCAGCAGCCAAGTTTTAGGTCGTGAGACCCAGTACTTC.

J is TRBJ2-5 and V is TRBV27, with unresolved D. Germline values: CDR1 MNHEY, CDR2 SMNVEV (reference sequence). V was cut by 0 bases and J by 5 bases, with 7 bases left in between. The CDR3 extends over 13 amino acids. The CDR3 loop reads CASSLSGWETQYF. CDR3 nucleotides: TGTGCCAGCAGTTTATCAGGCTGGGAGACCCAGTACTTC.